In its sample, the clone carrying this T cell receptor (beta chain) was seen a few times. The antigen is unknown. Germline V lookup: CDR1 MNHNS, CDR2 SASEGT. This CDR3 region has 13 residues. Deletions cut 7 bases from V and 6 bases from J, with 13 bases between. This entry belongs to a study of identical twins. Broader study findings: Sequences that were out-of-frame, alpha and twin-shared displayed an excess of low generation probability. Fewer insertions characterized abundant cord blood beta clonotypes, whereas memory repertoires showed none.

Template switching added a universal primer binding site, and final cDNA carried unique molecular identifiers. MiXCR, run by TCRdb on the 5' RACE reads, gives a single entry per CDR3 protein. This table has more than 1.5 million distinct CDR3 sequences, roughly a third appearing once. V gene TRBV6-1 combines with J gene TRBJ1-5; no definite D call. The specimen was cord blood. This TCR was sampled from a newborn girl in good health. The DNA of the CDR3 is TGTGCCAGCAAAGTCCGCGGGAGTCAGCCCCAGCATTTT. Protein: CASKVRGSQPQHF.